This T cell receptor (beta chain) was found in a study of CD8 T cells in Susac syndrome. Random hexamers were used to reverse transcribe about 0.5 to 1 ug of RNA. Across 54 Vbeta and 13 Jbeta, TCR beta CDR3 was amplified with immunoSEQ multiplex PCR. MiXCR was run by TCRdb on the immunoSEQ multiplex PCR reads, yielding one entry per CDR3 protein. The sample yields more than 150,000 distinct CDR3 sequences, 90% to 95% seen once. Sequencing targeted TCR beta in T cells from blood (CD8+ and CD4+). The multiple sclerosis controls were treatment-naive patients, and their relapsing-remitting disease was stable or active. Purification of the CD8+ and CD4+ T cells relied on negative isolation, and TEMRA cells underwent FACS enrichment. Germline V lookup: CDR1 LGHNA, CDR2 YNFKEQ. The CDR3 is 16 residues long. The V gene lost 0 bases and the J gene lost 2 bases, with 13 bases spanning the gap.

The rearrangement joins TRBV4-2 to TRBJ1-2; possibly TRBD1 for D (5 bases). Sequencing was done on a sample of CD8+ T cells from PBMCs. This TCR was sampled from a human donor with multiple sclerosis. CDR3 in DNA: TGTGCCAGCAGCCAAGACGGGGCAGGAGCGAACTATGGCTACACCTTC. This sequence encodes CASSQDGAGANYGYTF.